One and the same sample provided the 11 T cell receptor beta chains below, sequenced in a study of T cells in Graves' hyperthyroidism and ophthalmopathy. There were TCR beta CDR3 regions amplified from RNA transcripts. In the first-round RT-PCR of the TCR CDR3, the HTBI primer set was used. TCRdb ran MiXCR on the multiplex PCR reads and lists one entry per CDR3 protein. The sample yields 450,000 to 600,000 distinct CDR3 sequences, approximately 20% seen once. Sequenced: blood. These TCRs come from a man in his forties with Graves' ophthalmopathy.

This clonotype was seen a handful of times. The V call is TRBV7-2, the J call TRBJ1-2; D gene uncertain. The CDR3 is 16 residues long. Germline CDR1 is SGHTA and CDR2 is FQGNSA. Trimming removed 2 bases at V and 5 bases at J, with 18 bases between. The CDR3 sequence: CASSLSPGHRGYGYTF. The CDR3 DNA follows: TGTGCCAGCAGCTTATCTCCGGGCCACCGAGGGTATGGCTACACCTTC.

There are many counts of this clonotype. V usage is TRBV11-2 and J usage is TRBJ2-1, with D unresolved. Between the trimmed V and J ends, which lost 1 base and 2 bases, there was a span of 12 bases. The germline V gene has CDR1 SGHAT and CDR2 FQNNGV. The CDR3 consists of 16 residues. The CDR3 region is CASSLGRRPPYNEQFF. The DNA for the CDR3 is TGTGCCAGCAGCTTAGGGCGGCGCCCTCCCTACAATGAGCAGTTCTTC.

This clonotype was recorded a few times. V is TRBV20-1 and J is TRBJ1-2, with D maybe TRBD1 (5 bases). Germline lookup yields CDR1 DFQATT and CDR2 SNEGSKA (reference sequence). Deletions cut 3 bases from V and 8 bases from J, with 25 bases between. This CDR3 comprises 16 residues. The DNA for the CDR3 is TGCAGTGCTAGCGACCTTCGCGCGGCAGGGACGGGAGGCTACACCTTC. It is translated as CSASDLRAAGTGGYTF.

This clonotype was seen only a few times. The chain couples TRBV4-1 to TRBJ2-1, with TRBD2 matching 11 bases. The CDR3 contains 15 residues. Germline V CDR1 and CDR2: MGHRA, YSYEKL. Trimming removed 1 base from V and 14 bases from J; junction bases left unmatched: 10. CDR3 in DNA: TGCGCCAGCAGCCAAGCCGGGACTAGCGGCGACAGGGAGTTCTTC. Its translation: CASSQAGTSGDREFF.

This chain links TRBV29-1 with TRBJ1-1; D is uncertain. The CDR3 totals 13 residues. The germline V and J ends were trimmed by 7 bases and 1 base, with 13 bases remaining between them. Germline V gives CDR1 SQVTM, CDR2 ANQGSEA. This CDR3 is CSGASGRNTEAFF. CDR3 sequence (DNA): TGCAGCGGCGCCAGCGGCCGGAACACTGAAGCTTTCTTT.

This clonotype was recorded many times. The rearrangement links TRBV2 to TRBJ2-1; D unresolved. The CDR3 is made up of 14 amino acids. V was clipped by 7 bases and J by 8 bases, with 18 bases between them. The V gene's germline CDR1 is SNHLY and CDR2 FYNNEI. CDR3 loop: CASTRTVGFDEQFF. In DNA, the CDR3 is TGTGCCAGCACTCGAACAGTGGGGTTCGATGAGCAGTTCTTC.

The chain joins TRBV12-3 or TRBV12-4 to TRBJ1-5, with 7 bases that match TRBD1. The length of the CDR3 is 14 residues. The trim removed 9 bases at V and 5 bases at J, leaving 10 bases unmatched. The CDR3 spells CASWDRASDQPQHF. The CDR3 coding sequence is TGTGCCAGTTGGGACAGAGCGAGTGATCAGCCCCAGCATTTT.

The chain is built from TRBV7-2 and TRBJ2-1, with D uncertain. In germline, CDR1 is SGHTA, CDR2 FQGNSA. CDR3 length: 15 residues. With 4 bases removed from V and 5 bases from J, the gap between germline ends came to 15 bases. The CDR3 coding sequence is TGTGCCAGCAGCTCGTCAATGAACAAAAACAATGAGCAGTTCTTC. It specifies CASSSSMNKNNEQFF.

The CDR3 is CSVGRSIEAFF. The CDR3 DNA is TGCAGCGTTGGTAGGTCGATTGAAGCTTTCTTT. This sequence joins TRBV29-1 and TRBJ1-1, with D unresolved. Germline assignment: CDR1 SQVTM and CDR2 ANQGSEA. Deletions cut 4 bases from V and 7 bases from J, with 10 bases between. CDR3 length equals 11 residues. The whole variable domain, filled in from reference TRBV29-1 and TRBJ1-1, reads SAVISQKPSRDICQRGTSLTIQCQVDSQVTMMFWYRQQPGQSLTLIATANQGSEATYESGFVIDKFPISRPNLTFSTLTVSNMSPEDSSIYLCSVGRSIEAFFGQGTRLTVV.

This rearrangement joins TRBV7-9 to TRBJ2-1; D uncertain. The CDR3 is made up of 17 amino acids. The germline gives CDR1 SEHNR, CDR2 FQNEAQ (reference sequence). The V gene lost 4 bases and the J gene lost 9 bases, with 25 bases spanning the gap. CDR3 sequence: CASSSQDHLPLPSEQFF. The CDR3 DNA sequence: TGTGCCAGCAGCTCCCAGGACCACCTGCCGCTGCCGAGTGAGCAGTTCTTC. The full variable domain, with the rest looked up from reference TRBV7-9 and TRBJ2-1, is DTGVSQNPRHKITKRGQNVTFRCDPISEHNRLYWYRQTLGQGPEFLTYFQNEAQLEKSRLLSDRFSAERPKGSFSTLEIQRTEQGDSAMYLCASSSQDHLPLPSEQFFGPGTRLTVL.

Ten or more counts support this clonotype. The chain joins TRBV7-2 to TRBJ2-7; no clear D. Germline V lookup: CDR1 SGHTA, CDR2 FQGNSA. V was shortened by 0 bases and J by 6 bases, with 9 bases between the two germline ends. CDR3 length: 13 amino acids. In DNA, the CDR3 is TGTGCCAGCAGCTTAGCGTCGTTGCGCGAGCAGTACTTC. Residues: CASSLASLREQYF.